Listed here are 13 T cell receptor beta chains from one sample, sequenced in a study. TCRdb re-analysed the 5' RACE reads in MiXCR, keeping a single row per CDR3 protein. The sample lists 9,500 to 15,000 distinct CDR3 sequences, 51% occurring once. The sorted Tregs were CD4+CD25+CD127-/low cells. What was sequenced was tumor-infiltrating Tregs sorted from the breast tumor. All receptors come from a female donor with breast cancer.

As concerns this clonotype: Relative to the germline gene, one junction end is altered; a read error may explain this. This rearrangement joins TRBV20-1 to TRBJ1-2; D is unclear. Germline V CDR1 and CDR2: DFQATT, SNEGSKA (reference sequence). The CDR3 runs to 11 residues. In DNA form, the CDR3 reads TGTAGTGCTAGCATGCGCGATGGCTACACCTTC. It specifies CSASMRDGYTF.

The J gene is TRBJ1-1, the V gene TRBV7-2; D might be TRBD1 (5 bases). Between the trimmed V and J ends, which lost 5 bases and 8 bases, there was a span of 15 bases. The V gene's germline CDR1 is SGHTA and CDR2 FQGNSA. The CDR3 extends over 13 amino acids. The CDR3 bases are TGTGCCAGCAGCGTCCATGGGGCGAGGGAAGCTTTCTTT. Its protein product is CASSVHGAREAFF.

The rearrangement links TRBV12-3 or TRBV12-4 to TRBJ1-2; D remains unclear. The CDR3 spans 13 residues. The V and J ends lost 8 bases and 7 bases respectively, with 17 bases between them. In DNA, the CDR3 is TGTGCCAGCTCCCGTCCACCGGGTGCTGGCTACACCTTC. Its protein product is CASSRPPGAGYTF.

This rearrangement joins TRBV30 to TRBJ2-1; D might be TRBD1 (5 bases). V was pared by 4 bases and J by 9 bases, with 19 bases between. This CDR3 is 14 amino acids long. CDR1 and CDR2 (germline): GTSNPN, SVGIG (reference sequence). This CDR3 reads CAWMGRVSYFEQFF. The CDR3 region has the DNA TGTGCCTGGATGGGCAGGGTCAGTTATTTTGAGCAGTTCTTC.

The CDR3 DNA reads TGTGCCAGCAGTTACTCCAGTCCTAGCTCCTACAATGAGCAGTTCTTC. This encodes CASSYSSPSSYNEQFF. V usage is TRBV6-2 or TRBV6-3 and J usage is TRBJ2-1; no clear D gene. Germline-derived CDR1 and CDR2 are MNHEY and SVGEGT. The germline V and J ends were trimmed by 0 bases and 0 bases, with 9 bases remaining between them. The CDR3 loop spans 16 amino acids.

V usage is TRBV28 and J usage is TRBJ2-3, with D unresolved. Germline V gene sequence: CDR1 MDHEN, CDR2 SYDVKM. The CDR3 runs 13 residues. The germline V and J ends were trimmed by 7 bases and 0 bases, with 8 bases remaining between them. CDR3 nucleotide sequence: TGTGCCAGCACCTCGGGTAGCACAGATACGCAGTATTTT. Protein: CASTSGSTDTQYF.

V gene TRBV29-1 combines with J gene TRBJ2-5; 9 nucleotides align to TRBD1. The trim removed 6 bases at V and 5 bases at J, leaving 4 bases unmatched. CDR1 and CDR2 from the germline V gene are SQVTM and ANQGSEA. CDR3 length: 12 residues. The CDR3 spells CSVGTGWETQYF. DNA for the CDR3: TGCAGCGTGGGGACAGGGTGGGAGACCCAGTACTTC.

On this clonotype itself: One end of the junction fails to match germline, which may point to a read error. The V and J genes are TRBV7-7 and TRBJ2-1, with TRBD2 identical over 7 bases. This CDR3 has 15 residues. Germline CDR1 is SSHAT and CDR2 is FNYEAQ (reference sequence). For the CDR3, the DNA is TGTGCTAGCAGCTTAGAGGGCGGGAGCGGCGGTGAGCAGTTCTTC. This gives the protein CASSLEGGSGGEQFF.

This clonotype was seen only a few times. V usage is TRBV20-1 and J usage is TRBJ2-3; 10 bases are a match to TRBD2. V dropped 3 bases and J dropped 3; count of bases not matched to a gene: 6. The CDR3 covers 15 residues. Germline lookup yields CDR1 DFQATT and CDR2 SNEGSKA (reference sequence). The CDR3 DNA reads TGCAGTGCTAGGGGGCTAGCGGGAGCAACAGATACGCAGTATTTT. Its protein product is CSARGLAGATDTQYF.

CDR3 in amino acids: CASSKEGAAGNTIYF. CDR3 nucleotides: TGTGCCAGCAGCAAGGAGGGGGCAGCTGGAAACACCATATATTTT. The J gene is TRBJ1-3, the V gene TRBV7-9, with 7 bases that match TRBD1. V shed 5 bases, J shed 2 bases, and the junction held 6 bases outside the gene matches. The CDR3 loop spans 15 amino acids. Per germline, CDR1 SEHNR and CDR2 FQNEAQ (reference sequence).

This clonotype has only a few counts. The CDR3 here is CASRMTGVTEAFF. The CDR3 bases are TGTGCCAGCAGAATGACAGGGGTAACTGAAGCTTTCTTT. This sequence joins TRBV12-3 or TRBV12-4 and TRBJ1-1; 8 bases align to TRBD1. J gave up 5 bases and V 6 bases, and 5 bases lay outside the gene matches. The CDR3 has 13 amino acids.

Here the CDR3 reads CASSGSALSGEAFF. The CDR3 DNA reads as TGTGCCAGCAGCGGTTCTGCACTGTCAGGCGAAGCTTTCTTT. This rearrangement joins TRBV7-2 to TRBJ1-1; D is ambiguous. CDR1 and CDR2 (germline): SGHTA, FQGNSA. This CDR3 is 14 amino acids long. The V end was cut by 5 bases, the J end by 8 bases, with 18 bases between. The full variable domain, with the rest looked up from reference TRBV7-2 and TRBJ1-1, is GAGVSQSPSNKVTEKGKDVELRCDPISGHTALYWYRQSLGQGLEFLIYFQGNSAPDKSGLPSDRFSAERTGGSVSTLTIQRTQQEDSAVYLCASSGSALSGEAFFGQGTRLTVV.

The chain couples TRBV20-1 to TRBJ2-7; no clear D gene. Germline V gives CDR1 DFQATT, CDR2 SNEGSKA (reference sequence). The CDR3 runs 12 residues. Trimming shortened V by 6 bases and J by 3 bases, and 12 bases separated the two germline ends. The CDR3 region has the DNA TGCAGTGCCCCAGGTGTCAACTACGAGCAGTACGTC. Protein: CSAPGVNYEQYV.